The 2 T cell receptor beta chains listed next were all sequenced from one sample in a study of T cells in Graves' hyperthyroidism and ophthalmopathy. The TCR beta CDR3 regions underwent amplification using RNA transcripts as the source. Primed by the HTBI set, a first-round RT-PCR was run on the TCR CDR3. TCRdb re-called the multiplex PCR reads with MiXCR, one entry per CDR3 protein. The table shows 200,000 to 300,000 distinct CDR3 sequences, with 15% to 20% occurring only once. The sequencing input was blood. The source of these receptors is a woman aged 18-29 years with Graves' ophthalmopathy.

This clonotype showed up many times. The chain couples TRBV6-2 or TRBV6-3 to TRBJ2-7, with D maybe TRBD2 (5 bases). The ends were cut back, 7 bases at V and 2 bases at J, with 15 bases in the middle. CDR3 size: 14 residues. Germline V CDR1 and CDR2: MNHEY, SVGEGT. CDR3 residues: CASIRGPVTYEQYF. The CDR3 DNA follows: TGTGCCAGCATTCGAGGGCCAGTAACCTACGAGCAGTACTTC.

CDR3: CSARNLAGGQYEQFF. The CDR3 DNA reads TGCAGTGCTAGAAACCTAGCGGGAGGGCAGTATGAGCAGTTCTTC. The chain employs TRBV20-1 and TRBJ2-1, with 12 nucleotides matching TRBD2. V was pared by 2 bases and J by 8 bases, with 7 bases of the junction left unmatched. CDR1 and CDR2 from the germline V gene are DFQATT and SNEGSKA (reference sequence). The CDR3 contains 15 residues.